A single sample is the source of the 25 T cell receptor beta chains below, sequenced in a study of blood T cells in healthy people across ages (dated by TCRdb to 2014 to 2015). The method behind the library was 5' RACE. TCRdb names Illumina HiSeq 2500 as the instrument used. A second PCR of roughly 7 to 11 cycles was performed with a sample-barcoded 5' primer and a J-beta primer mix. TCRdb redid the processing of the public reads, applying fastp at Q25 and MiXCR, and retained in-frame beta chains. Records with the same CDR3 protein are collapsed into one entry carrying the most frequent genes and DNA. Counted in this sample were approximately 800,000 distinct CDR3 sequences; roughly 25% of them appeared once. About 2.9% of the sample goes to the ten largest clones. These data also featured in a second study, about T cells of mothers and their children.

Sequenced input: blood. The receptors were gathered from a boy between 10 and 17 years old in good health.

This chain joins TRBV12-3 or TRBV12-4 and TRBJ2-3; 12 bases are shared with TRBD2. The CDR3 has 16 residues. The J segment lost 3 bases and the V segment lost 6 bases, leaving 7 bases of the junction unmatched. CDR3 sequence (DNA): TGTGCCAGCAGCGAGGGGACTAGCGGGCTTACAGATACGCAGTATTTT. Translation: CASSEGTSGLTDTQYF.

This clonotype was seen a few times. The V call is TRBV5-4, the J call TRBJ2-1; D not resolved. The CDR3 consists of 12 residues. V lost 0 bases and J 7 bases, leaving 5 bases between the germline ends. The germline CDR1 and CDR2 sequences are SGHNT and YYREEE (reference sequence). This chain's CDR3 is CASSLGENEQFF. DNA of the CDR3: TGTGCCAGCAGCTTGGGTGAGAATGAGCAGTTCTTC.

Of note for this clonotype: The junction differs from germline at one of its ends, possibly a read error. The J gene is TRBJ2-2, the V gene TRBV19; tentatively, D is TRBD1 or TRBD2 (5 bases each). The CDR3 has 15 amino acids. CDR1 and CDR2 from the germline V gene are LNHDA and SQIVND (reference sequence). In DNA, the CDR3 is TGTGCCAGTAGTCCGCAGACAGCGAACACCGGGAAGCTGTTTTTT. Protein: CASSPQTANTGKLFF.

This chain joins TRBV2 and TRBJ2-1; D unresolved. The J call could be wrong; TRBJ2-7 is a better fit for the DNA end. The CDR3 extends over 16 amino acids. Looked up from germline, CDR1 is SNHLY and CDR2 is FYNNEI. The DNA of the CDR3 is TGTGCCAGCAGTGAAGAAGGGCCCTACCCAACCTACGAGCAGTACTTC. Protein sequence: CASSEEGPYPTYEQYF.

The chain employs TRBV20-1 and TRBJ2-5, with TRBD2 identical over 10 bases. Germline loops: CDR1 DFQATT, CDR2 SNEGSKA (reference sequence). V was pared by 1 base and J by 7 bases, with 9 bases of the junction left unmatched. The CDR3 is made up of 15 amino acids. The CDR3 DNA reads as TGCAGTGCTAGAGCTCTAGCGGGGGCCTCGGGGACCCAGTACTTC. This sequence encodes CSARALAGASGTQYF.

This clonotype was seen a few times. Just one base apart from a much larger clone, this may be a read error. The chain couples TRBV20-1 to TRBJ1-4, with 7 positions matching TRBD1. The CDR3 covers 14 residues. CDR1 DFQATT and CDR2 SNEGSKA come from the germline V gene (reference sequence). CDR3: CNAPAGGGDEKLFF. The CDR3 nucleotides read TGCAATGCCCCAGCGGGAGGGGGCGATGAAAAACTGTTTTTT.

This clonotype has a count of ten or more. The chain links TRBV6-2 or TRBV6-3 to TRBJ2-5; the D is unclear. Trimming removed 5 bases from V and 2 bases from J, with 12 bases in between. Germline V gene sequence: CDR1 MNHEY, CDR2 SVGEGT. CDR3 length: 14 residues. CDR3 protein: CASSAWVKQETQYF. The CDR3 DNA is TGTGCCAGCAGTGCTTGGGTTAAACAAGAGACCCAGTACTTC.

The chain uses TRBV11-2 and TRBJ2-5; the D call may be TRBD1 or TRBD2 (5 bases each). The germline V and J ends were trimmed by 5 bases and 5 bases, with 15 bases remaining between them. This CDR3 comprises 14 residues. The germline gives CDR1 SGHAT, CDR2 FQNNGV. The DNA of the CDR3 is TGTGCCAGCAGCCAAAACAGGAGGCGGGAGACCCAGTACTTC. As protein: CASSQNRRRETQYF.

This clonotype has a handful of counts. The chain's CDR3 is CASSQAMTYEQYF. The CDR3 coding sequence is TGCGCCAGCAGCCAAGCTATGACCTACGAGCAGTACTTC. This rearrangement joins TRBV4-1 to TRBJ2-7; D gene unclear. The CDR3 is made up of 13 amino acids. CDR1 MGHRA and CDR2 YSYEKL come from the germline V gene. V dropped 1 base and J dropped 2 bases, with 6 bases sitting between them.

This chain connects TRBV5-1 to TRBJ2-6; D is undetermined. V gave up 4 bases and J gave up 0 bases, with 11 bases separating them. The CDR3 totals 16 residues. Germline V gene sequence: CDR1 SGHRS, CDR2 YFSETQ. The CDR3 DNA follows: TGCGCCAGCAGCCCAGGACGCCTCTCTGGGGCCAACGTCCTGACTTTC. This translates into CASSPGRLSGANVLTF.

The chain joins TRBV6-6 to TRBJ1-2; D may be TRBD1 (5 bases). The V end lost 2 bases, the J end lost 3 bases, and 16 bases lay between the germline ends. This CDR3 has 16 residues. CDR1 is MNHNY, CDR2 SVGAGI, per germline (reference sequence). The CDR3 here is CASSYGPGGGDYGYTF. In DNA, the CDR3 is TGTGCCAGCAGTTACGGCCCGGGGGGTGGTGACTATGGCTACACCTTC.

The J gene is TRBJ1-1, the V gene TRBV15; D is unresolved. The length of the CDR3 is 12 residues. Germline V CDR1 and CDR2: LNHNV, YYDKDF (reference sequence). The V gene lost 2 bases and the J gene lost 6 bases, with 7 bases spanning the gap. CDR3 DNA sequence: TGTGCCACCAGCAGACCTCGGGCTGAAGCTTTCTTT. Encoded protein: CATSRPRAEAFF.

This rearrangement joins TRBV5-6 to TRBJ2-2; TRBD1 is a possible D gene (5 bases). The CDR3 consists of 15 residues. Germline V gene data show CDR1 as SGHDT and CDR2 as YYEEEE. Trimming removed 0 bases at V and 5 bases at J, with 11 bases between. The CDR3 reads CASSLAGFGTGELFF. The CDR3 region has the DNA TGTGCCAGCAGCTTGGCAGGGTTCGGGACCGGGGAGCTGTTTTTT.

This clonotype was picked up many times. In DNA, the CDR3 is TGCGCCAGCAGCTTTGAGGGCACAGATACGCAGTATTTT. Amino acids: CASSFEGTDTQYF. This chain uses TRBV5-1 with TRBJ2-3; D is unclear. CDR3 length: 13 amino acids. V was cut by 2 bases and J by 1 base, with 5 bases left in between. Germline CDR1 SGHRS, CDR2 YFSETQ.

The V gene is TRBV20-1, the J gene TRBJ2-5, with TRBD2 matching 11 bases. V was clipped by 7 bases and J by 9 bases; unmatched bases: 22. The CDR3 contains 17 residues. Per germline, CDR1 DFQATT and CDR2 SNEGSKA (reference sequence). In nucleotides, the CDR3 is TGCAGTGTCGAGAGGTGGCTAGCGGGGGGCCGAATCACGTCCCAGTACTTC. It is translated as CSVERWLAGGRITSQYF.

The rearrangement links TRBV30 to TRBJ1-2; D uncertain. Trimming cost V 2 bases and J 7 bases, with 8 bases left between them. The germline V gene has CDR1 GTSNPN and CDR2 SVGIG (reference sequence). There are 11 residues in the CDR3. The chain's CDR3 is CAWSRSVGYTF. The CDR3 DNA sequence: TGTGCCTGGAGTAGATCGGTTGGCTACACCTTC.

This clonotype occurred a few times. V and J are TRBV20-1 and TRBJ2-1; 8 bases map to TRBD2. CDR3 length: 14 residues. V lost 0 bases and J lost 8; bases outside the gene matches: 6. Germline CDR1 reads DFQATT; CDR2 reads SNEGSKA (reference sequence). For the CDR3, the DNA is TGCAGTGCTAGAGAATTCGGACTAGCCGATGAGCAGTTCTTC. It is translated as CSAREFGLADEQFF.

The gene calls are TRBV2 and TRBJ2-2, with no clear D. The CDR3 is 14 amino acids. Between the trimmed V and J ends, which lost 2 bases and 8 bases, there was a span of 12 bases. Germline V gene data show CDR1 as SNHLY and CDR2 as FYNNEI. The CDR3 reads CASSEIRRSGELFF. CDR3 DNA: TGTGCCAGCAGTGAAATACGTAGGTCGGGGGAGCTGTTTTTT.

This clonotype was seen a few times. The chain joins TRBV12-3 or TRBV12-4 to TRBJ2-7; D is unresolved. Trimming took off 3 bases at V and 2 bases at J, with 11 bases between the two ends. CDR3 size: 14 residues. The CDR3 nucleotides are TGTGCCAGCAGTTTTCGTAACGGAGCCTACGAGCAGTACTTC. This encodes CASSFRNGAYEQYF.

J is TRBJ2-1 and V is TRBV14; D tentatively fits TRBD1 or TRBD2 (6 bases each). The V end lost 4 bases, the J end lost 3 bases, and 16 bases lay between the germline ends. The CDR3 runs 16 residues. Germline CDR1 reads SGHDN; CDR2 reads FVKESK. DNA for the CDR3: TGTGCCAGCAGCCGCGCCGGGGGCGTTCTCTACAATGAGCAGTTCTTC. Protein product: CASSRAGGVLYNEQFF.

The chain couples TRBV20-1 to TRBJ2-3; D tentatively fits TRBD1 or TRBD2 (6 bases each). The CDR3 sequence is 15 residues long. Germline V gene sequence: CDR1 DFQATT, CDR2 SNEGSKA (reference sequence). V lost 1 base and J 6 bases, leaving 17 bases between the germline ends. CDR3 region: CSARAGAGMADTQYF. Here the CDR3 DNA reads TGCAGTGCTAGAGCAGGGGCGGGGATGGCGGATACGCAGTATTTT.

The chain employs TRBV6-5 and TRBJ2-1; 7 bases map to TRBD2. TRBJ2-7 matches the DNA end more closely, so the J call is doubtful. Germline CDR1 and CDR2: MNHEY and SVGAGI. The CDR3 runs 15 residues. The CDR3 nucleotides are TGTGCCAGCAGACCCGGGACTATGGAGCGATACGAGCAGTACTTC. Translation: CASRPGTMERYEQYF.

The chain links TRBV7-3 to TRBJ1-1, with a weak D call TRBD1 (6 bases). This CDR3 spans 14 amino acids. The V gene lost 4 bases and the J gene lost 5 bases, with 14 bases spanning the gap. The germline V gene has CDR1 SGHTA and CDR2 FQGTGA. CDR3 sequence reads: CASSSPGAETEAFF. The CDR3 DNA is TGTGCCAGCAGCTCTCCGGGGGCGGAAACTGAAGCTTTCTTT.

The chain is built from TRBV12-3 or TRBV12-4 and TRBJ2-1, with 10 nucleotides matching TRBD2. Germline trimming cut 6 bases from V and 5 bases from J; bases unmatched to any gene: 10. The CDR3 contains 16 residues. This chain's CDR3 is CASSPQRGGTNNEQFF. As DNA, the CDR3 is TGTGCCAGCAGCCCACAGCGGGGGGGCACCAACAATGAGCAGTTCTTC.

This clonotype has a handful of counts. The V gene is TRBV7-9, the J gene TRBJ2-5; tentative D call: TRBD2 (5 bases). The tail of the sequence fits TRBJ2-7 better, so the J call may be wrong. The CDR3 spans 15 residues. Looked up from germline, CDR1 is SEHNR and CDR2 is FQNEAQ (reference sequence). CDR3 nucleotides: TGTGCCAGCAGCCCGCGTGGTAGCGCCCACTACGAGCAGTACTTC. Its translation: CASSPRGSAHYEQYF.